This is a list of T cell receptor beta chains from one sample in a study of cytomegalovirus exposure and HLA in healthy donors. Method: immunoSEQ multiplex PCR; TCRdb's copy keeps in-frame clones and lacks some. The repertoire has about 130,000 clones, approximately 71% of them found once; the top ten carry 2% to 2.5%. Sequenced input: PBMCs. Every receptor here comes from a man aged 30 to 39 in good health and CMV-seronegative. Both conserved end residues are part of each CDR3. The D gene is left open where the match is weak. Clone size, where shown, is once, few, many, or a class for clones that have expanded.

D gene,J gene,CDR3 length,clone size,V gene,CDR3 protein,CDR3 DNA
-,TRBJ2-1,13,-,TRBV5-6,CASSQSGHDEQFF,TGTGCCAGCAGCCAGAGCGGGCACGATGAGCAGTTCTTC
-,TRBJ2-4,17,-,TRBV5-1,CASSLAYSGEGQNIQYF,TGCGCCAGCAGCTTGGCCTACTCGGGAGAGGGCCAAAACATTCAGTACTTC
TRBD1,TRBJ2-7,13,-,TRBV12-5,CASGLNRGYEQYF,TGTGCTAGTGGTTTGAACAGGGGTTACGAGCAGTACTTC
TRBD1,TRBJ2-7,15,-,TRBV6-5,CASRRGTDTSYEQYF,TGTGCCAGCAGGAGGGGGACAGACACTTCCTACGAGCAGTACTTC
TRBD1,TRBJ2-7,13,-,TRBV19,CASSRTGGLEQYF,TGTGCCAGTAGTAGGACAGGGGGTCTCGAGCAGTACTTC
TRBD2,TRBJ2-2,17,-,TRBV5-1,CASSLALAGVNTGELFF,TGCGCCAGCAGCTTGGCCCTAGCGGGAGTAAATACCGGGGAGCTGTTTTTT
TRBD1,TRBJ2-7,16,-,TRBV6-5,CASSYKGTGITYEQYF,TGTGCCAGCAGTTATAAGGGGACAGGCATAACCTACGAGCAGTACTTC
TRBD1,TRBJ2-7,15,-,TRBV6-5,CASSYDRDLNYEQYF,TGTGCCAGCAGTTATGACAGGGATCTAAACTACGAGCAGTACTTC
TRBD2,TRBJ2-7,15,-,TRBV9,CASSPGTSGIYEQYF,TGTGCCAGCAGCCCCGGGACTAGCGGGATATACGAGCAGTACTTC
-,TRBJ1-2,15,-,TRBV19,CASSIDPTGNYGYTF,TGTGCCAGTAGTATAGATCCCACAGGAAACTATGGCTACACCTTC
TRBD2,TRBJ2-3,16,-,TRBV7-6,CASSFGVGGNSDTQYF,TGTGCCAGCAGCTTTGGCGTCGGGGGGAACTCAGATACGCAGTATTTT
-,TRBJ2-1,14,-,TRBV5-4,CASSLGFYGGEQFF,TGTGCCAGCAGCTTGGGGTTTTACGGGGGTGAGCAGTTCTTC
TRBD2,TRBJ2-3,14,-,TRBV29-1,CSVATSGGTDTQYF,TGCAGCGTGGCGACTAGCGGTGGCACAGATACGCAGTATTTT
TRBD1,TRBJ2-7,16,-,TRBV7-9,CASSPKLGQGIYEQYF,TGTGCCAGCAGCCCTAAATTGGGACAGGGTATCTACGAGCAGTACTTC
TRBD1,TRBJ1-1,14,-,TRBV7-9,CASSRGQGYTEAFF,TGTGCCAGCAGTAGGGGACAGGGATACACTGAAGCTTTCTTT
-,TRBJ1-5,12,-,TRBV6-1,CASSAGSQPQHF,TGTGCCAGCAGTGCGGGAAGTCAGCCCCAGCATTTT
-,TRBJ2-2,17,few,TRBV5-5,CASSLVPAGLGTGELFF,TGTGCCAGCAGCTTGGTGCCGGCGGGGCTGGGGACCGGGGAGCTGTTTTTT
-,TRBJ1-5,14,-,TRBV30,CAWSEVGGNQPQHF,TGTGCCTGGAGTGAGGTAGGGGGCAATCAGCCCCAGCATTTT
TRBD1,TRBJ1-5,16,-,TRBV7-2,CASSLWTGGEGQPQHF,TGTGCCAGCAGCCTATGGACAGGGGGCGAGGGTCAGCCCCAGCATTTT
-,TRBJ2-1,15,-,TRBV7-9,CASSLGRAPDNEQFF,TGTGCCAGCAGCTTAGGGAGGGCCCCGGACAATGAGCAGTTCTTC
-,TRBJ1-5,15,-,TRBV7-2,CASSLEAIDSRDQHF,TGTGCCAGCAGCTTAGAGGCAATAGACTCCCGGGACCAGCATTTT
TRBD1,TRBJ2-7,15,-,TRBV27,CASSLGWDSSYEQYF,TGTGCCAGCAGTTTGGGGTGGGACAGTTCCTACGAGCAGTACTTT